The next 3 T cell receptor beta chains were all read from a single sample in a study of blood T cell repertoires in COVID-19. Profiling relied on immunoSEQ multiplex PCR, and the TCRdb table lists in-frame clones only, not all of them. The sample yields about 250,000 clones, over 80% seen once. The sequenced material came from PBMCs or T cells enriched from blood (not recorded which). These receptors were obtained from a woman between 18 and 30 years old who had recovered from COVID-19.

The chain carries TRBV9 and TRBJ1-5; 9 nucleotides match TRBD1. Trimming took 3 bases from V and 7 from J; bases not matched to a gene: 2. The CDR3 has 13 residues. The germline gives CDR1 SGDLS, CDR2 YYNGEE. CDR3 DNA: TGTGCCAGCAGCGAGGGACAGGGCCAGCCCCAGCATTTT. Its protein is CASSEGQGQPQHF.

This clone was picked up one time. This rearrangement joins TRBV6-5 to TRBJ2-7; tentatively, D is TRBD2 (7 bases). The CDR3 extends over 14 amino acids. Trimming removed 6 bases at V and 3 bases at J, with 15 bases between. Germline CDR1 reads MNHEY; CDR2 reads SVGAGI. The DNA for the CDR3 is TGTGCCAGCAGGAGGGGGGGGCGGTACTACGAGCAGTACTTC. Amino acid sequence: CASRRGGRYYEQYF.

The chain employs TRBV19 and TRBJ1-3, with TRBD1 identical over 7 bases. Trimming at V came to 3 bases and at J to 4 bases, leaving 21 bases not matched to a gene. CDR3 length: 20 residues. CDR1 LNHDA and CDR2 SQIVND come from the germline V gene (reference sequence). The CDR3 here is CASSINFGVGTAGEGNTIYF. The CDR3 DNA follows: TGTGCCAGTAGTATTAATTTTGGAGTTGGGACAGCCGGCGAGGGAAACACCATATATTTT.